The 6 T cell receptor beta chains below come from one sample, sequenced in a study of T cell responses to AZD1222 COVID-19 vaccine (dated by TCRdb to about 2021). To prepare the library, the immunoSEQ multiplex PCR assay was applied. TCRdb took this table from immuneACCESS and kept in-frame rearrangements with V and J called. Such tables lack part of the clones; where checked against another copy, unresolved V genes explain under half of the gap, and the rest is unexplained. Here the sample has about 140,000 clones; roughly 85% occur a single time. Around 8.3% of the sample comes from the top ten. According to the study, the label for this sample's time point signals: about 28 days (+/-7) after the second vaccine dose. Interpreted using the paper, the treatment or condition label stands for: meningococcal conjugate vaccine given as trial control. Sequenced material: peripheral blood, taken 28 days after the second dose of the MenACWY control vaccine. All receptors come from an adult who received the MenACWY meningococcal vaccine as a control.

The V call is TRBV6-2 or TRBV6-3, the J call TRBJ1-1; D is ambiguous. CDR1 and CDR2 (germline): MNHEY, SVGEGT. V lost 0 bases and J 4 bases, leaving 12 bases between the germline ends. The length of the CDR3 is 15 residues. This CDR3 is CASSYSGRVGTEAFF. In DNA form, the CDR3 reads TGTGCCAGCAGTTACTCAGGGAGGGTCGGCACTGAAGCTTTCTTT.

The chain employs TRBV4-3 and TRBJ1-5; 7 bases are shared with TRBD1. J lost 7 bases, V lost 0 bases, and 6 bases had no gene match. Germline-derived CDR1 and CDR2 are LGHNA and YSLEER. There are 15 residues in the CDR3. The chain's CDR3 is CASSQDPAGGQPQHF. As DNA, the CDR3 is TGCGCCAGCAGCCAAGATCCGGCAGGGGGACAGCCCCAGCATTTT.

CDR3 amino acids: CASSPSLAGGPYGTDTQYF. Here the CDR3 DNA reads TGTGCCAGCTCACCATCCCTAGCGGGAGGGCCCTACGGGACAGATACGCAGTATTTT. V gene TRBV18 combines with J gene TRBJ2-3, with TRBD2 identical over 12 bases. The V gene's germline CDR1 is KGHSH and CDR2 LQKENI. This CDR3 contains 19 residues. With 2 bases clipped from V and 3 bases from J, the junction kept 12 bases outside the gene matches.

V gene TRBV7-9 combines with J gene TRBJ1-5, with 8 bases lining up with TRBD1. Germline V CDR1 and CDR2: SEHNR, FQNEAQ (reference sequence). The length of the CDR3 is 15 residues. V was clipped by 4 bases and J by 5 bases; unmatched bases: 7. For the CDR3, the DNA is TGTGCCAGCAGCTCTCTAGGACAGGGTGATCAGCCCCAGCATTTT. It specifies CASSSLGQGDQPQHF.

The chain employs TRBV9 and TRBJ2-3; 9 nucleotides line up with TRBD2. This CDR3 is built from 17 residues. Germline V CDR1 and CDR2: SGDLS, YYNGEE. The J segment lost 5 bases and the V segment lost 3 bases, leaving 13 bases of the junction unmatched. For the CDR3, the DNA is TGTGCCAGCAGCGCACCCGGGACTAGCCAATTCCTAGATACGCAGTATTTT. Protein sequence: CASSAPGTSQFLDTQYF.

In this sample, this clone turned up a few times. The chain combines TRBV5-4 with TRBJ1-2, with TRBD1 as a possible D gene (5 bases). CDR3 length: 14 residues. With 1 base removed from V and 8 bases from J, the gap between germline ends came to 15 bases. Germline values: CDR1 SGHNT, CDR2 YYREEE (reference sequence). The CDR3 is CASSLNGGSNGYTF. The CDR3 bases are TGTGCCAGCAGCTTGAATGGGGGATCGAACGGCTACACCTTC.